This record concerns one T cell receptor beta chain sequence. This sample is part of a study of cytomegalovirus exposure and HLA in healthy donors. The repertoire was sequenced with immunoSEQ multiplex PCR; TCRdb's copy has only in-frame clones and lacks some. The sample lists about 140,000 clones; 70% to 85% were seen once. The CDR3 consists of 17 residues. Trimming removed 5 bases from V and 2 bases from J; junction bases left unmatched: 6. Germline V gene lookup returns CDR1 MNHEY and CDR2 SMNVEV (reference sequence). The V and J genes are TRBV27 and TRBJ2-6, with 10 bases that match TRBD1. What was sequenced was PBMCs. This TCR came from a man aged 25-40 years in good health and CMV-seropositive. The CDR3 DNA reads as TGTGCCAGCAGTCCCGGGACAGGGGTGACTGGGGCCAACGTCCTGACTTTC. Its protein is CASSPGTGVTGANVLTF.